Listed below are T cell receptor beta chains from one sample, sequenced in a study of blood T cell repertoires in COVID-19. The table came from immunoSEQ multiplex PCR; TCRdb's copy has only in-frame clones and leaves some out. The table includes a few hundred thousand clones, 85% to 90% detected once. Sequenced input: peripheral blood. All receptors derive from a woman aged 40 to 49 with acute or convalescent COVID-19. Both conserved end residues are part of each CDR3. A D gene is named only where the DNA matches it firmly. Expanded clones get a size class; other rows say once, few or many, or leave the size out.

cdr3_nt | cdr3_aa | clone_size | j_call | d_call | v_call
TGTGCCAGCAGCTTAGGATCACAGGGAGTAGCTTTCTTT | CASSLGSQGVAFF | . | TRBJ1-1 | . | TRBV11-3
TGTGCCAGCACGGCAGGGCACCAAGAGACCCAGTACTTC | CASTAGHQETQYF | . | TRBJ2-5 | . | TRBV7-8
TGTGCCAGCAGTGAGACGACAGGGAACTTTCAGCCCCAGCATTTT | CASSETTGNFQPQHF | . | TRBJ1-5 | TRBD1 | TRBV6-1
TGTGCCAGCAGCTTAGGACTAGCGGGGGCAGAGACCCAGTACTTC | CASSLGLAGAETQYF | . | TRBJ2-5 | TRBD2 | TRBV7-2
TGTGCCAGCAGTTTACGCAGGGCGAACACCGGGGAGCTGTTTTTT | CASSLRRANTGELFF | . | TRBJ2-2 | . | TRBV27
TGTGCCCCCACGGGTAGAAACGACTATGGCTACACCTTC | CAPTGRNDYGYTF | . | TRBJ1-2 | . | TRBV2
TGCAGCGTTGACGACAGGGTATATGGCTACACCTTC | CSVDDRVYGYTF | . | TRBJ1-2 | TRBD1 | TRBV29-1
TGTGCCAGTAGTATAGATCAGGGGGGCATTTCACCCCTCCACTTT | CASSIDQGGISPLHF | . | TRBJ1-6 | TRBD1 | TRBV19
TGTGCCAGCTCACCAGACAGGAACACCGGGGAGCTGTTTTTT | CASSPDRNTGELFF | . | TRBJ2-2 | . | TRBV18
TGTGCCAGCAGCTTAATTCCCCCGAAGCAGGGGGCTCCGTTTCCTGAAGCTTTCTTT | CASSLIPPKQGAPFPEAFF | . | TRBJ1-1 | TRBD1 | TRBV7-3
TGCGCCAGCAGCTCTACCGGGACAGGGATGAACACTGAAGCTTTCTTT | CASSSTGTGMNTEAFF | once | TRBJ1-1 | TRBD1 | TRBV5-1
TGTGCCACCAGTGATTTGAGGGGAGGAGAGACCCAGTACTTC | CATSDLRGGETQYF | . | TRBJ2-5 | . | TRBV24-1
TGCGCCAGGCGACACTCCGCTAACTATGGCTACACCTTC | CARRHSANYGYTF | . | TRBJ1-2 | . | TRBV23-1
TGTGCCAGCAGCGTCGGAGGACTAGCGGGCGATGAGCAGTTCTTC | CASSVGGLAGDEQFF | . | TRBJ2-1 | TRBD2 | TRBV9
TGCGCCAGCAGCTTCAAAGGGGGTGGGGTGGCAGAGACCCAGTACTTC | CASSFKGGGVAETQYF | . | TRBJ2-5 | . | TRBV5-1
TGCGCCAGCAGCCTCAGACAGGGGAATTCACCCCTCCACTTT | CASSLRQGNSPLHF | once | TRBJ1-6 | TRBD1 | TRBV5-1
TGTGCCAGCTCCCCGTCAGCGGGGGGGCTCCAAGAGACCCAGTACTTC | CASSPSAGGLQETQYF | . | TRBJ2-5 | TRBD2 | TRBV16
TGCGCCAGCAGCTTCGTGGGGACAGGGATCGCCGGGGAGCTGTTTTTT | CASSFVGTGIAGELFF | . | TRBJ2-2 | TRBD1 | TRBV5-1
TGTGCCAGCAGACTAGCGGGGAGGGATACGCAGTATTTT | CASRLAGRDTQYF | . | TRBJ2-3 | TRBD2 | TRBV12-3/TRBV12-4
TGTGCCAGCAGCGTGGGAGATGGAAACACCATATATTTT | CASSVGDGNTIYF | few | TRBJ1-3 | . | TRBV9
TGTGCCAGCAGCGCACAGGGCCGCTATGGCTACACCTTC | CASSAQGRYGYTF | once | TRBJ1-2 | . | TRBV3-1/TRBV3-2
TGTGCCAGCAGCGGACGGGACAGGACCTATGGCTACACCTTC | CASSGRDRTYGYTF | once | TRBJ1-2 | TRBD1 | TRBV11-2
TGTGCCAGCAAACAGCGGGGGGTCTGGGAGACCCAGTACTTC | CASKQRGVWETQYF | once | TRBJ2-5 | TRBD2 | TRBV2
TGTGCCAGCAGCTTAGGGACAGTAAACACTGAAGCTTTCTTT | CASSLGTVNTEAFF | . | TRBJ1-1 | . | TRBV7-2
TGTGCCAGCAGCTTCATGACAGGGGATCCTTCACCCCTCCACTTT | CASSFMTGDPSPLHF | . | TRBJ1-6 | TRBD1 | TRBV7-2
TGTGCCAGCAGTTACTCGAGCACGGAAGAGACCCAGTACTTC | CASSYSSTEETQYF | . | TRBJ2-5 | . | TRBV6-6
TGCAGCGCCGACGGGGGGGGCACAGATACGCAGTATTTT | CSADGGGTDTQYF | few | TRBJ2-3 | TRBD2 | TRBV29-1
TGTGCCAGCAGCACCCGGGACAGGGGGCAAAATACGCAGTATTTT | CASSTRDRGQNTQYF | once | TRBJ2-3 | TRBD1 | TRBV14
TGTGCCAGCACCGGCGGTATGGAGGGAGAGACCCAGTACTTC | CASTGGMEGETQYF | . | TRBJ2-5 | . | TRBV7-9
TGCAGCGTTGTCGGGACAGGGGAGACCCAGTACTTC | CSVVGTGETQYF | . | TRBJ2-5 | TRBD1 | TRBV29-1
TGTGCCAGCAGCCCGGGACAGGGAGCCTATGGCTACACCTTC | CASSPGQGAYGYTF | . | TRBJ1-2 | TRBD1 | TRBV11-2
TGTGCCAGCAATCGGGAGGGTAGCGGGGGAGGGGTACAAGAGACCCAGTACTTC | CASNREGSGGGVQETQYF | . | TRBJ2-5 | TRBD2 | TRBV2
TGTGCCAGCTCACCGGAAGCGGAAGGTCTCTATGGCTACACCTTC | CASSPEAEGLYGYTF | . | TRBJ1-2 | . | TRBV18
TGTGCCAGCAGCTCGGGCGGGGGTAGGGAGACCCAGTACTTC | CASSSGGGRETQYF | . | TRBJ2-5 | TRBD2 | TRBV5-4
TGTGCCAGCAGCTTGGGGGAGCGGTTTAATGAAAAACTGTTTTTT | CASSLGERFNEKLFF | . | TRBJ1-4 | . | TRBV5-4
TGTGCCAGTAGTACAAACAGGGCCGCAGGCAATCAGCCCCAGCATTTT | CASSTNRAAGNQPQHF | . | TRBJ1-5 | . | TRBV19
TGTGCCTGGAGTCCAGGGGGCGCTGGGGCCAACGTCCTGACTTTC | CAWSPGGAGANVLTF | . | TRBJ2-6 | TRBD1 | TRBV30
TGTGCCAATTTACACGCGGGGACTAGGTCTTCCAATGAGCAGTTCTTC | CANLHAGTRSSNEQFF | . | TRBJ2-1 | TRBD2 | TRBV19
TGCGCCAGCAGCCAAGAAGTAGGCCGGGGTGGCAATCAGCCCCAGCATTTT | CASSQEVGRGGNQPQHF | . | TRBJ1-5 | . | TRBV4-1
TGTGCCAGTAGTATAGATCTGGGACAGGTAAATTCACCCCTCCACTTT | CASSIDLGQVNSPLHF | . | TRBJ1-6 | TRBD1 | TRBV19
TGTGCCAGCAGGAGAGCTAACTATGGCTACACCTTC | CASRRANYGYTF | . | TRBJ1-2 | . | TRBV12-3/TRBV12-4